These T cell receptor beta chains were read from a single sample in a study of blood T cell repertoires in COVID-19. Clones were read by immunoSEQ multiplex PCR, and TCRdb kept only the in-frame ones, dropping some. The sample has 190,000 or so clones, approximately 78% seen once. Sequencing used PBMCs or T cells enriched from blood (not recorded which). The receptors shown here come from a man aged 35 to 55 who had recovered from COVID-19. Each CDR3 is given with its conserved first and last residue. The D gene is left open where the match is weak. Size values are once, few and many counts, or a class for expanded clones, and some rows have none.

CDR3 DNA: TGTGCTAGTGGCCGCGGCTGGGATTCACCCCTCCACTTT
CDR3 protein: CASGRGWDSPLHF
J gene: TRBJ1-6
D gene: .
clone size: .
V gene: TRBV12-5

CDR3 DNA: TGTGCCAGCAGTATGGACAGGGCGCCCTCCTATAATTCACCCCTCCACTTT
CDR3 protein: CASSMDRAPSYNSPLHF
J gene: TRBJ1-6
D gene: TRBD1
clone size: .
V gene: TRBV27

CDR3 DNA: TGTGCCAGCAGCTTGACCAGTTCCAATCAGCCCCAGCATTTT
CDR3 protein: CASSLTSSNQPQHF
J gene: TRBJ1-5
D gene: .
clone size: .
V gene: TRBV5-6

CDR3 DNA: TGCGCCAGCAGCTACATAGGGGGTGGCGAAAAACTGTTTTTT
CDR3 protein: CASSYIGGGEKLFF
J gene: TRBJ1-4
D gene: .
clone size: .
V gene: TRBV5-1

CDR3 DNA: TGTGCCAGCAGTTATCCGGCGGGGGGGCACATTCAGTACTTC
CDR3 protein: CASSYPAGGHIQYF
J gene: TRBJ2-4
D gene: TRBD2
clone size: .
V gene: TRBV6-2/TRBV6-3

CDR3 DNA: TGTGCCAGCAGCTTACGTCCGGGAGGAGAGGACACAGATACGCAGTATTTT
CDR3 protein: CASSLRPGGEDTDTQYF
J gene: TRBJ2-3
D gene: TRBD2
clone size: .
V gene: TRBV7-6

CDR3 DNA: TGTGCCAGCAGTGAAGCGGGGCAGGGGGCTAACTATGGCTACACCTTC
CDR3 protein: CASSEAGQGANYGYTF
J gene: TRBJ1-2
D gene: TRBD1
clone size: .
V gene: TRBV6-1

CDR3 DNA: TGTGCCAGCAGCCTGGCGGGAGTCGACTACAATGAGCAGTTCTTC
CDR3 protein: CASSLAGVDYNEQFF
J gene: TRBJ2-1
D gene: TRBD2
clone size: once
V gene: TRBV11-3

CDR3 DNA: TGCGCCAGCAGTGAGGTTGGGACATGTGGCTACACCTTC
CDR3 protein: CASSEVGTCGYTF
J gene: TRBJ1-2
D gene: .
clone size: .
V gene: TRBV10-1

CDR3 DNA: TGTGCCAGCAGTTCTCCCCAGGAGGGCTATGGCTACACCTTC
CDR3 protein: CASSSPQEGYGYTF
J gene: TRBJ1-2
D gene: .
clone size: few
V gene: TRBV6-5

CDR3 DNA: TGTGCCAGCAGCGTTGAGGGACAGGGCACCGGGGAGCTGTTTTTT
CDR3 protein: CASSVEGQGTGELFF
J gene: TRBJ2-2
D gene: TRBD1
clone size: .
V gene: TRBV9

CDR3 DNA: TGTGCCAGCTCACCGTCCTGGGGGTCCCGCCAGGGGGAAGACTATGGCTACACCTTC
CDR3 protein: CASSPSWGSRQGEDYGYTF
J gene: TRBJ1-2
D gene: TRBD1
clone size: .
V gene: TRBV18

CDR3 DNA: TGTGCCAGCTCACCAACAGGGTGGAACACTGAAGCTTTCTTT
CDR3 protein: CASSPTGWNTEAFF
J gene: TRBJ1-1
D gene: .
clone size: .
V gene: TRBV18

CDR3 DNA: TGTGCCAGCTCATCGGGACAGGGGATCAATGAGCAGTTCTTC
CDR3 protein: CASSSGQGINEQFF
J gene: TRBJ2-1
D gene: TRBD1
clone size: .
V gene: TRBV18

CDR3 DNA: TGTGCCAGCTCACCAGGACAGGGAGGCTGGGGCGGTGGCTACACCTTC
CDR3 protein: CASSPGQGGWGGGYTF
J gene: TRBJ1-2
D gene: TRBD1
clone size: .
V gene: TRBV18

CDR3 DNA: TGTGCCAGCAGTGAAAGCGAAGGAATTCTGAAGGATTCACCCCTCCACTTT
CDR3 protein: CASSESEGILKDSPLHF
J gene: TRBJ1-6
D gene: .
clone size: once
V gene: TRBV6-1

CDR3 DNA: TGTGCCAGCAGCTTAGCGGCTAGCGGTCCCTCCTACAATGAGCAGTTCTTC
CDR3 protein: CASSLAASGPSYNEQFF
J gene: TRBJ2-1
D gene: TRBD2
clone size: .
V gene: TRBV11-2

CDR3 DNA: TGTGCCAGCAGCCCGGACACGGACACTGAAGCTTTCTTT
CDR3 protein: CASSPDTDTEAFF
J gene: TRBJ1-1
D gene: .
clone size: .
V gene: TRBV5-5

CDR3 DNA: TGTGCCAGCAGCGGCAACAGGCCTGGGGCCAACGTCCTGACTTTC
CDR3 protein: CASSGNRPGANVLTF
J gene: TRBJ2-6
D gene: .
clone size: .
V gene: TRBV5-6

CDR3 DNA: TGTGCCAGCGGTCCCCGAGCGATCCCTAGCACAGATACGCAGTATTTT
CDR3 protein: CASGPRAIPSTDTQYF
J gene: TRBJ2-3
D gene: .
clone size: many
V gene: TRBV27

CDR3 DNA: TGTGCCAGCTCACTGTACGACAGTGGCGGAAACACCATATATTTT
CDR3 protein: CASSLYDSGGNTIYF
J gene: TRBJ1-3
D gene: .
clone size: .
V gene: TRBV18

CDR3 DNA: TGTGCCACCGAGGGACAGGGGGTTCGCTACACCTTC
CDR3 protein: CATEGQGVRYTF
J gene: TRBJ1-2
D gene: TRBD1
clone size: medium-sized
V gene: TRBV19

CDR3 DNA: TGTGCCAGCAGCTTGGTGGACAGGATGAACACTGAAGCTTTCTTT
CDR3 protein: CASSLVDRMNTEAFF
J gene: TRBJ1-1
D gene: TRBD1
clone size: .
V gene: TRBV5-8

CDR3 DNA: TGTGCCAGTAGTATAGGGTCCGGAGGAAGTGAAAAACTGTTTTTT
CDR3 protein: CASSIGSGGSEKLFF
J gene: TRBJ1-4
D gene: .
clone size: .
V gene: TRBV19

CDR3 DNA: TGTGCCAGCAGCTTAACGGGGGGAGTTGAGGGCTACACCTTC
CDR3 protein: CASSLTGGVEGYTF
J gene: TRBJ1-2
D gene: .
clone size: few
V gene: TRBV7-3

CDR3 DNA: TGTGCCAGCAGCTTGGGGACTAGCGGGAGAAGCTCCTACAATGAGCAGTTCTTC
CDR3 protein: CASSLGTSGRSSYNEQFF
J gene: TRBJ2-1
D gene: TRBD2
clone size: .
V gene: TRBV5-8

CDR3 DNA: TGTGCCAGCAGCTCAATTCATGGCTACACCTTC
CDR3 protein: CASSSIHGYTF
J gene: TRBJ1-2
D gene: .
clone size: .
V gene: TRBV5-4

CDR3 DNA: TGTGCCAGCAGCCAAGATATCGCTAGCGGGAGACTCAAGTACTTC
CDR3 protein: CASSQDIASGRLKYF
J gene: TRBJ2-4
D gene: TRBD2
clone size: .
V gene: TRBV3-1/TRBV3-2

CDR3 DNA: TGTGCCAGCCTTGGACAACCGAACACCGGGGAGCTGTTTTTT
CDR3 protein: CASLGQPNTGELFF
J gene: TRBJ2-2
D gene: .
clone size: .
V gene: TRBV6-5

CDR3 DNA: TGCGCCAGCAGCTCAGGATCGACAGGGGAAGATACGCAGTATTTT
CDR3 protein: CASSSGSTGEDTQYF
J gene: TRBJ2-3
D gene: TRBD1
clone size: .
V gene: TRBV5-1

CDR3 DNA: TGTGCTAGTGGTCCCGGGGGGGGCAATCAGCCCCAGCATTTT
CDR3 protein: CASGPGGGNQPQHF
J gene: TRBJ1-5
D gene: .
clone size: few
V gene: TRBV12-5

CDR3 DNA: TGTGCCAGCCGGGGGGGCCCTACTAACTATGGCTACACCTTC
CDR3 protein: CASRGGPTNYGYTF
J gene: TRBJ1-2
D gene: .
clone size: .
V gene: TRBV18

CDR3 DNA: TGTGCCTGGATTAGACAGGGGGGATATGAGCAGTTCTTC
CDR3 protein: CAWIRQGGYEQFF
J gene: TRBJ2-1
D gene: TRBD1
clone size: once
V gene: TRBV30

CDR3 DNA: TGTGCCAGCTTTAGGGGTGCTGGAAACACCATATATTTT
CDR3 protein: CASFRGAGNTIYF
J gene: TRBJ1-3
D gene: .
clone size: .
V gene: TRBV6-5

CDR3 DNA: TGCAGCGTTGCTACAGGTCCTGGGGCCAACGTCCTGACTTTC
CDR3 protein: CSVATGPGANVLTF
J gene: TRBJ2-6
D gene: .
clone size: .
V gene: TRBV29-1

CDR3 DNA: TGTGCCTGGAGTGTACACAGACTAGCTAACTATGGCTACACCTTC
CDR3 protein: CAWSVHRLANYGYTF
J gene: TRBJ1-2
D gene: .
clone size: .
V gene: TRBV30

CDR3 DNA: TGTGCCAGCAGCAGGACAGGCGGCGCTGCCTACGAGCAGTACTTC
CDR3 protein: CASSRTGGAAYEQYF
J gene: TRBJ2-7
D gene: TRBD1
clone size: .
V gene: TRBV7-2

CDR3 DNA: TGTGCCAGCAGCAAAAGTCCCCGGGAGGGGACTGAAGCTTTCTTT
CDR3 protein: CASSKSPREGTEAFF
J gene: TRBJ1-1
D gene: .
clone size: few
V gene: TRBV5-5

CDR3 DNA: TGTGCCAGCAGCTTGAAGCGGGAGAGAAGAACCGGGGAGCTGTTTTTT
CDR3 protein: CASSLKRERRTGELFF
J gene: TRBJ2-2
D gene: TRBD2
clone size: few
V gene: TRBV7-9

CDR3 DNA: TGTGCCACCAGTGATTCGGGGATGGATCAGCCCCAGCATTTT
CDR3 protein: CATSDSGMDQPQHF
J gene: TRBJ1-5
D gene: .
clone size: few
V gene: TRBV24-1

CDR3 DNA: TGTGCCAGCAGCAGATACAGGGCTGATAGCAATCAGCCCCAGCATTTT
CDR3 protein: CASSRYRADSNQPQHF
J gene: TRBJ1-5
D gene: .
clone size: .
V gene: TRBV11-2

CDR3 DNA: TGTGCCAGCAGCCTGACTAGGACTAGCGGTTCCTACGAGCAGTACTTC
CDR3 protein: CASSLTRTSGSYEQYF
J gene: TRBJ2-7
D gene: TRBD2
clone size: .
V gene: TRBV3-1/TRBV3-2